One sample yielded the 13 T cell receptor beta chains listed below, sequenced in a study of siplizumab effects on memory and regulatory T cells. Cells that made up the mixed lymphocyte reaction were cocultured at 37°C for around six days. TCRdb keeps only in-frame clones here, not all; method: immunoSEQ multiplex PCR. This table holds 13,000 or so clones, 40% found once. Which antigens these TCRs recognize remains unknown. The material sequenced was CFSE-low (dividing) CD8+ T cells sorted from an allogeneic mixed lymphocyte reaction. The receptors come from a human donor in good health; the cells came from an allogeneic mixed lymphocyte reaction.

The chain has TRBV7-9 and TRBJ2-1, with D possibly being TRBD2 (6 bases). Between the trimmed V and J ends, which lost 2 bases and 7 bases, there was a span of 9 bases. This CDR3 spans 13 amino acids. Germline V lookup: CDR1 SEHNR, CDR2 FQNEAQ (reference sequence). CDR3 bases: TGTGCCAGCAGCTTATCTGGAGGGAATGAGCAGTTCTTC. This encodes CASSLSGGNEQFF.

This clone is judged medium-sized (0.01 to 0.1%). This chain connects TRBV13 to TRBJ2-7; D possibly corresponds to TRBD2 (6 bases). Trimming shortened V by 1 base and J by 4 bases, and 11 bases separated the two germline ends. CDR3 length: 14 residues. Germline V gene lookup returns CDR1 PRHDT and CDR2 FYEKMQ (reference sequence). The CDR3 protein is CASSLERVGYEQYF. For the CDR3, the DNA is TGTGCCAGCAGCTTAGAGCGGGTGGGGTACGAGCAGTACTTC.

The chain employs TRBV27 and TRBJ2-2, with a weak D call TRBD1 (6 bases). Germline loops: CDR1 MNHEY, CDR2 SMNVEV (reference sequence). The CDR3 sequence is 17 residues long. V gave up 6 bases and J gave up 7 bases, with 24 bases separating them. In nucleotides, the CDR3 is TGTGCCAGCAGGAACCCCGCCCGGACAGCTAAGGACGGGGAGCTGTTTTTT. It is translated as CASRNPARTAKDGELFF.

A few counts support this clone. A much larger clonotype is one base distant, so this may be a read error. The chain couples TRBV6-5 to TRBJ1-1; D perhaps matches TRBD1 (6 bases). The CDR3 is 13 amino acids. Trimming took off 6 bases at V and 1 base at J, with 9 bases between the two ends. Germline-derived CDR1 and CDR2 are MNHEY and SVGAGI. CDR3 in amino acids: CASSWTENTEAFF. The CDR3 region has the DNA TGTGCCAGCAGCTGGACAGAGAACACTGAAGCTTTCTTT.

This chain links TRBV19 with TRBJ2-7; D not resolved. CDR3 length: 12 amino acids. Germline values: CDR1 LNHDA, CDR2 SQIVND (reference sequence). V was trimmed by 5 bases and J by 5 bases, leaving 10 bases between them. As DNA, the CDR3 is TGTGCCAGTAGTCTCGACTCTGACGAGCAGTACTTC. Translation gives CASSLDSDEQYF.

This clone was counted once. The chain has TRBV9 and TRBJ1-2, with D possibly matching TRBD1 (5 bases). Germline CDR1 SGDLS, CDR2 YYNGEE. Deletions cut 0 bases from V and 3 bases from J, with 24 bases between. The CDR3 consists of 19 residues. The CDR3 DNA reads as TGTGCCAGCAGCGTAGGACCTGGCAGGAGTTCAACAGGTTACTATGGCTACACCTTC. Amino acids: CASSVGPGRSSTGYYGYTF.

The chain employs TRBV11-1 and TRBJ2-1; 8 bases line up with TRBD2. Germline assignment: CDR1 SGHAT and CDR2 FQDESV (reference sequence). V lost 5 bases to trimming and J lost 0 bases; unmatched junction nucleotides: 3. The CDR3 is made up of 15 amino acids. The DNA for the CDR3 is TGTGCCAGCAGCCGCGGGGGGAGCTCCTACAATGAGCAGTTCTTC. Protein product: CASSRGGSSYNEQFF.

The gene calls are TRBV27 and TRBJ1-2; D ambiguous. V was clipped by 4 bases and J by 1 base, with 19 bases between them. CDR3 length: 17 residues. Germline V gene data show CDR1 as MNHEY and CDR2 as SMNVEV (reference sequence). Written as DNA, the CDR3 is TGTGCCAGCAGTTCCGGTCGGACCGACGTCGTTAACTATGGCTACACCTTC. This codes for CASSSGRTDVVNYGYTF.

The gene calls are TRBV21-1 and TRBJ1-4. TRBV21-1 is recorded as a pseudogene. This CDR3 region has 16 residues. This CDR3 reads CAGGLTAPGRNEKLFF. CDR3 bases: TGTGCCGGAGGACTGACAGCCCCTGGACGTAATGAAAAACTGTTTTTT.

This sequence joins TRBV5-6 and TRBJ2-7, with 7 bases identical to TRBD1. Germline CDR1 SGHDT, CDR2 YYEEEE. V was clipped by 2 bases and J by 0 bases; unmatched bases: 5. The CDR3 is 15 amino acids. The CDR3 protein is CASSFRGQSSYEQYF. Here the CDR3 DNA reads TGTGCCAGCAGCTTCAGGGGACAGAGCTCCTACGAGCAGTACTTC.

This clone was counted between two and nine times. This rearrangement joins TRBV4-1 to TRBJ2-7; D is ambiguous. The CDR3 is 13 amino acids. Between the trimmed V and J ends, which lost 1 base and 1 base, there was a span of 5 bases. The germline gives CDR1 MGHRA, CDR2 YSYEKL. The CDR3 spells CASSQGPSYEQYF. Written as DNA, the CDR3 is TGCGCCAGCAGCCAAGGGCCTTCCTACGAGCAGTACTTC.

This clone is medium-sized by share. J is TRBJ1-2 and V is TRBV27; TRBD1 aligns across 8 bases. Germline trimming cut 3 bases from V and 6 bases from J; bases unmatched to any gene: 6. This CDR3 has 14 amino acids. Germline CDR1 is MNHEY and CDR2 is SMNVEV (reference sequence). This CDR3 is CASSFSGGGNGYTF. As DNA, the CDR3 is TGTGCCAGCAGTTTTTCAGGGGGCGGGAATGGCTACACCTTC.

The chain joins TRBV18 to TRBJ2-7; D may be TRBD2 (6 bases). V was pared by 3 bases and J by 3 bases, with 12 bases between. The CDR3 covers 14 residues. Germline CDR1 reads KGHSH; CDR2 reads LQKENI. The CDR3 bases are TGTGCCAGCTCACCGACGTGGAGGGGCTACGAGCAGTACTTC. Residues: CASSPTWRGYEQYF.